This T cell receptor beta chain is from a study of PD-L1 blockade in urothelial cancer. Study results and limitations: The study found that durable-benefit patients expanded tumor-associated blood clones more at 3 weeks.

Worth noting for this clone: Its target is unknown.

The assay was immunoSEQ multiplex PCR, and TCRdb's table has in-frame clones only and misses some. Here the sample spans about 50,000 clones, roughly 84% being singletons. CDR3 length: 15 amino acids. The J segment lost 2 bases and the V segment lost 4 bases, leaving 6 bases of the junction unmatched. Looked up from germline, CDR1 is SGHRS and CDR2 is YFSETQ. Time point described: peripheral blood 6 weeks after treatment start. The chain links TRBV5-1 to TRBJ2-3, with 8 positions matching TRBD2. The sequence derives from a man aged 45-60 years with urothelial cancer. The sequencing here drew on PBMCs, taken around atezolizumab (anti-PD-L1) treatment. The CDR3 loop reads CASSPVAGPTDTQYF. Here the CDR3 DNA reads TGCGCCAGCAGCCCCGTAGCGGGGCCCACAGATACGCAGTATTTT.